The 26 T cell receptor beta chains presented below share a single source sample, sequenced in a study of T cells in Graves' hyperthyroidism and ophthalmopathy. Amplified regions were TCR beta CDR3 sequences from RNA transcripts. First-round RT-PCR with HTBI primers amplified the TCR CDR3 region. Each CDR3 protein gets one entry after TCRdb re-called the multiplex PCR reads with MiXCR. The data contain 270,000 or so distinct CDR3 sequences, approximately 14% of them singletons. Sample: blood. The origin of the receptors is a woman between 50 and 59 years old with Graves' hyperthyroidism that later progressed to Graves' ophthalmopathy.

The CDR3 loop is CASSLDAAYGYTF. CDR3 coding DNA: TGCGCCAGCAGCTTGGATGCAGCCTATGGCTACACCTTC. This chain connects TRBV5-1 to TRBJ1-2; no clear D. CDR3 length equals 13 residues. V was pared by 0 bases and J by 4 bases, with 7 bases between. Germline CDR1 reads SGHRS; CDR2 reads YFSETQ.

The CDR3 bases are TGTGCCACCACCCCGACGGACCTGATCGCCGGGGAGCTGTTTTTT. Its protein is CATTPTDLIAGELFF. This chain joins TRBV10-3 and TRBJ2-2; D unclear. CDR1 and CDR2 from the germline V gene are ENHRY and SYGVKD. Trimming removed 10 bases at V and 6 bases at J, with 21 bases between. The CDR3 is 15 residues long.

This clonotype was seen at least ten times. The chain links TRBV6-5 to TRBJ2-5, with D perhaps assigned TRBD1 or TRBD2 (5 bases each). This CDR3 is 13 amino acids long. Trimming removed 0 bases at V and 5 bases at J, with 7 bases between. Germline V gives CDR1 MNHEY, CDR2 SVGAGI. The CDR3 nucleotides read TGTGCCAGCAGTTACTCGGGGGAGGAGACCCAGTACTTC. Its translation is CASSYSGEETQYF.

Many counts were recorded for this clonotype. V usage is TRBV6-1 and J usage is TRBJ2-7; tentative D call: TRBD2 (6 bases). Germline-derived CDR1 and CDR2 are MNHNS and SASEGT. CDR3 length: 18 residues. V lost 4 bases to trimming and J lost 1 base, with 23 bases between them. The CDR3 DNA sequence: TGTGCCAGCAGTGTGAAGACCCCCGGGACTTCTTCATCCTACGAGCAGTACTTC. Translating it yields CASSVKTPGTSSSYEQYF.

Comments on this clonotype: This may stem from a read error, because a much larger clone lies one nucleotide away. Since no conserved phenylalanine or tryptophan closes the CDR3, a read error is the likely cause. This chain links TRBV20-1 with TRBJ2-7; D may be TRBD1 or TRBD2 (5 bases each). The V gene's germline CDR1 is DFQATT and CDR2 SNEGSKA (reference sequence). The CDR3 contains 14 residues. V was shortened by 6 bases and J by 4 bases, with 19 bases between the two germline ends. CDR3 amino acids: CSAEDWGSRYEQYL. The DNA of the CDR3 is TGCAGTGCCGAAGACTGGGGGAGTAGATACGAGCAGTACTTA.

This clonotype was observed many times. The V and J genes are TRBV6-1 and TRBJ2-7; 8 bases are shared with TRBD2. The CDR3 covers 16 residues. V shed 6 bases, J shed 2 bases, and the junction held 12 bases outside the gene matches. Germline V gene sequence: CDR1 MNHNS, CDR2 SASEGT. The CDR3 DNA follows: TGTGCCAGCAGACCCGCTCCCGGGACTAGACCCTACGAGCAGTACTTC. Translating it yields CASRPAPGTRPYEQYF.

Remarks on this clonotype: With a much larger clone just one base away, this may be a read error. The rearrangement links TRBV6-1 to TRBJ1-2; D call uncertain. Germline CDR1 reads MNHNS; CDR2 reads SASEGT. Trimming shortened V by 1 base and J by 3 bases, and 9 bases separated the two germline ends. The CDR3 is 14 residues long. For the CDR3, the DNA is TGTGCCAGCAGTGAAGACACCTCCGACTATGGCTACACCTTC. Encoded protein: CASSEDTSDYGYTF.

This clonotype was seen repeatedly, ten times or more. Here the CDR3 DNA reads TGTGCCAGCAGCTTAGCTCCCATACAAGAGACCCAGTACTTC. Protein product: CASSLAPIQETQYF. This sequence joins TRBV7-9 and TRBJ2-5; D is undetermined. The V and J ends lost 0 bases and 2 bases respectively, with 7 bases between them. CDR3 size: 14 residues. From germline, CDR1 is SEHNR and CDR2 FQNEAQ (reference sequence).

A few counts support this clonotype. This chain joins TRBV9 and TRBJ1-2, with a weak D call TRBD1 (6 bases). V dropped 4 bases and J dropped 8 bases, with 9 bases sitting between them. In germline, CDR1 is SGDLS, CDR2 YYNGEE. The CDR3 runs 11 residues. The CDR3 sequence: CASSSGTGYTF. The CDR3 region has the DNA TGTGCCAGCAGCTCGGGGACAGGCTACACCTTC.

This clonotype showed up many times. The genes are TRBV6-1 and TRBJ2-2; 7 bases are shared with TRBD1. The CDR3 extends over 13 amino acids. The trim removed 10 bases at V and 9 bases at J, leaving 11 bases unmatched. CDR1 MNHNS and CDR2 SASEGT come from the germline V gene. The CDR3, as DNA: TGTGCCAATGGCCAAACAGGGGTGAGGGAGCTGTTTTTT. It translates to CANGQTGVRELFF.

On this clonotype: Since a much larger clone is just one base distant, this may be a read error. The chain has TRBV18 and TRBJ1-1, with D perhaps matching TRBD1 (6 bases). This CDR3 comprises 15 residues. Germline V gene data show CDR1 as KGHSH and CDR2 as LQKENI. The CDR3 bases are TGTGCCGGCTCACCCGGAGGGGGGCTTCGTGGGGAAGCTTTCTTT. Translating it yields CAGSPGGGLRGEAFF.

V is TRBV20-1 and J is TRBJ2-7; 8 nucleotides match TRBD2. CDR3 length equals 18 residues. V lost 0 bases to trimming and J lost 0 bases; unmatched junction nucleotides: 13. Germline V gene sequence: CDR1 DFQATT, CDR2 SNEGSKA (reference sequence). The CDR3 sequence is CSARDRIIAGPVSYEQYF. Here the CDR3 DNA reads TGCAGTGCTAGAGATAGGATAATAGCGGGACCCGTCTCCTACGAGCAGTACTTC.

The chain employs TRBV30 and TRBJ1-1; 7 bases line up with TRBD1. Trimming cost V 4 bases and J 2 bases; bases outside gene matches: 4. The CDR3 totals 13 residues. The germline V gene encodes CDR1 GTSNPN and CDR2 SVGIG (reference sequence). As DNA, the CDR3 is TGTGCCTGGACCCGACAGGGAAACACTGAAGCTTTCTTT. It specifies CAWTRQGNTEAFF.

The J gene is TRBJ2-7, the V gene TRBV29-1, with 7 bases identical to TRBD2. This CDR3 spans 15 amino acids. From germline, CDR1 is SQVTM and CDR2 ANQGSEA. Trimming at V came to 3 bases and at J to 0 bases, leaving 8 bases not matched to a gene. CDR3 nucleotides: TGCAGCGTTGAGGCTAATCGGGAGGCCTCCTACGAGCAGTACTTC. Its protein is CSVEANREASYEQYF.

About this clonotype itself: An end of the junction differs from the germline gene, which may be a read error. The rearrangement joins TRBV7-7 to TRBJ2-7; 7 bases line up with TRBD1. CDR1 is SSHAT and CDR2 is FNYEAQ in the germline V gene (reference sequence). This CDR3 comprises 14 residues. CDR3 nucleotides: TGTGCTAGCAGCTCCGGACAGGCCCCCTACGAGCAGTACTTC. Translated: CASSSGQAPYEQYF. Complete variable domain (other parts from reference TRBV7-7 and TRBJ2-7): GAGVSQSPRYKVTKRGQDVTLRCDPISSHATLYWYQQALGQGPEFLTYFNYEAQPDKSGLPSDRFSAERPEGSISTLTIQRTEQRDSAMYRCASSSGQAPYEQYFGPGTRLTVT.

There are many counts of this clonotype. V usage is TRBV20-1 and J usage is TRBJ2-1; 7 bases agree with TRBD2. Germline CDR1 and CDR2: DFQATT and SNEGSKA (reference sequence). This CDR3 contains 15 residues. J gave up 3 bases and V 2 bases, and 7 bases lay outside the gene matches. CDR3 sequence (DNA): TGCAGTGCTAGAACCGGCGGGAGTAGCTACAATGAGCAGTTCTTC. Its protein product is CSARTGGSSYNEQFF.

This clonotype was counted only a few times. The rearrangement uses TRBV27 and TRBJ1-6, with a tentative D call TRBD1 (6 bases). The CDR3 loop spans 14 amino acids. Looked up from germline, CDR1 is MNHEY and CDR2 is SMNVEV (reference sequence). Trimming took off 4 bases at V and 7 bases at J, with 11 bases between the two ends. CDR3 nucleotides: TGTGCCAGCAGTTCACAGGGCTTCAATTCACCCCTCCACTTT. Its translation is CASSSQGFNSPLHF.

This clonotype was observed many times. V is TRBV7-8 and J is TRBJ1-2; TRBD1 might be the D (6 bases). V lost 5 bases to trimming and J lost 2 bases, with 18 bases between them. Germline CDR1 and CDR2: SGHVS and FQNEAQ. This CDR3 contains 16 residues. The chain's CDR3 is CASSALGGHSNYGYTF. CDR3 sequence (DNA): TGTGCCAGCAGCGCCCTGGGGGGACACTCGAACTATGGCTACACCTTC.

There are a few counts of this clonotype. This clone may be a read error of a much larger clone one base away. The chain employs TRBV7-6 and TRBJ2-1; 16 nucleotides match TRBD2. This CDR3 comprises 18 residues. CDR1 and CDR2 from the germline V gene are SGHVS and FNYEAQ. Here the CDR3 DNA reads TGTGCCAGCAGCTCGGGACTAGCGGGAGGGATCAAATACAATGAGCAGCTCTTC. This gives the protein CASSSGLAGGIKYNEQLF.

This clonotype was picked up many times. This chain links TRBV7-9 with TRBJ1-1; no firm D call. V was clipped by 1 base and J by 2 bases, with 14 bases between them. The V gene's germline CDR1 is SEHNR and CDR2 FQNEAQ (reference sequence). There are 16 residues in the CDR3. CDR3: CASSLGYGQSNTEAFF. CDR3 sequence (DNA): TGTGCCAGCAGCTTAGGGTATGGGCAGAGCAACACTGAAGCTTTCTTT. The complete variable domain, with remaining parts taken from reference TRBV7-9 and TRBJ1-1, reads DTGVSQNPRHKITKRGQNVTFRCDPISEHNRLYWYRQTLGQGPEFLTYFQNEAQLEKSRLLSDRFSAERPKGSFSTLEIQRTEQGDSAMYLCASSLGYGQSNTEAFFGQGTRLTVV.

This clonotype was detected ten times or more. This rearrangement joins TRBV28 to TRBJ1-1; D unresolved. Germline lookup yields CDR1 MDHEN and CDR2 SYDVKM. CDR3 length: 11 amino acids. V was shortened by 4 bases and J by 5 bases, with 5 bases between the two germline ends. As DNA, the CDR3 is TGTGCCAGCAGTTGGGCGACTGAAGCTTTCTTT. Residues: CASSWATEAFF.

The J gene is TRBJ2-2, the V gene TRBV19, with D perhaps matching TRBD1 or TRBD2 (5 bases each). Germline V gene data show CDR1 as LNHDA and CDR2 as SQIVND (reference sequence). The length of the CDR3 is 14 residues. The V end lost 8 bases, the J end lost 1 base, and 11 bases lay between the germline ends. The CDR3 spells CASGGVLNTGELFF. The CDR3 DNA is TGTGCCAGTGGGGGTGTACTGAACACCGGGGAGCTGTTTTTT. Full variable domain (rest looked up from reference TRBV19 and TRBJ2-2): DGGITQSPKYLFRKEGQNVTLSCEQNLNHDAMYWYRQDPGQGLRLIYYSQIVNDFQKGDIAEGYSVSREKKESFPLTVTSAQKNPTAFYLCASGGVLNTGELFFGEGSRLTVL.

This clonotype showed up many times. The chain carries TRBV30 and TRBJ2-1, with TRBD1 matching 7 bases. The CDR3 loop spans 12 amino acids. Germline CDR1 is GTSNPN and CDR2 is SVGIG (reference sequence). J gave up 12 bases and V 1 base, and 6 bases lay outside the gene matches. In nucleotides, the CDR3 is TGTGCCTGGAGTGATACAGGGGTGATGCAGTTCTTC. It encodes CAWSDTGVMQFF.

This clonotype has at least ten counts. The chain carries TRBV12-3 or TRBV12-4 and TRBJ2-2; possible D gene TRBD1, 5 bases. There are 15 residues in the CDR3. Trimming shortened V by 5 bases and J by 2 bases, and 12 bases separated the two germline ends. CDR3 in DNA: TGTGCCAGCAGTACCGGACAATATAACACCGGGGAGCTGTTTTTT. Protein product: CASSTGQYNTGELFF.

V gene TRBV28 combines with J gene TRBJ2-5, with 10 bases that match TRBD2. Germline V lookup: CDR1 MDHEN, CDR2 SYDVKM. This CDR3 has 18 amino acids. The trim removed 4 bases at V and 7 bases at J, leaving 18 bases unmatched. This CDR3 reads CASSSYTLTSGAGRTQYF. The CDR3 bases are TGTGCCAGCAGTTCCTACACCCTTACTAGCGGGGCTGGTCGGACCCAGTACTTC.

This clonotype was counted many times. The chain joins TRBV3-1 to TRBJ2-3, with TRBD2 identical over 10 bases. The germline V gene encodes CDR1 LGHDT and CDR2 YNNKEL (reference sequence). The CDR3 runs to 15 residues. The trim removed 3 bases at V and 3 bases at J, leaving 3 bases unmatched. The CDR3 DNA is TGTGCCAGCAGCCAGCCGGGACTAGCGACAGATACGCAGTATTTT. It specifies CASSQPGLATDTQYF.